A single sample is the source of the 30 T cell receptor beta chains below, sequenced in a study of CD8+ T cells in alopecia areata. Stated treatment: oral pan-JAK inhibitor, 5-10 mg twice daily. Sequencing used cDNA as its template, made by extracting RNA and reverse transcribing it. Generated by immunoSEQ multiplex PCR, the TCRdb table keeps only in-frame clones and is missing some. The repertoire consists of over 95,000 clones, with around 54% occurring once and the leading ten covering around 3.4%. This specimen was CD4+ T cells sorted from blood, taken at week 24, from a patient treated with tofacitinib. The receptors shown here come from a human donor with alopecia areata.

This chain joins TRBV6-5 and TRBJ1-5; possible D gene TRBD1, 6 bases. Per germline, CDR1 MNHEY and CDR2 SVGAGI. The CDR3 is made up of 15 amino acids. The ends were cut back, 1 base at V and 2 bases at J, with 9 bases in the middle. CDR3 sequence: CASSYWSGGNQPQHF. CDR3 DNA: TGTGCCAGCAGTTACTGGTCAGGGGGCAATCAGCCCCAGCATTTT.

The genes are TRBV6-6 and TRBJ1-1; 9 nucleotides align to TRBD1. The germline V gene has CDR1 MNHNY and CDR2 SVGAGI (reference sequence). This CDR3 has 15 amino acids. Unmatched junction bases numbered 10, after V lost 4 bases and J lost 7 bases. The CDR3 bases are TGTGCCAGCAGTTCCGCCGGGACAGGGCGGGGTGAAGCTTTCTTT. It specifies CASSSAGTGRGEAFF.

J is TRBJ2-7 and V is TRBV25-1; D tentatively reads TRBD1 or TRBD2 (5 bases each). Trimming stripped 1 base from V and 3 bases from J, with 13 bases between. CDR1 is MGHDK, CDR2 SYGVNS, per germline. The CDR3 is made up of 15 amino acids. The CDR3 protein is CASSESGTRIYEQYF. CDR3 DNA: TGTGCCAGCAGTGAATCTGGGACGCGTATCTACGAGCAGTACTTC.

CDR3 nucleotides: TGTGCCAGCAGCTTAGGTTACGGGAAGGGTTTGGATGGCTACACCTTC. Its translation is CASSLGYGKGLDGYTF. The gene calls are TRBV7-9 and TRBJ1-2, with unresolved D. Trimming took 1 base from V and 6 from J, leaving 18 bases between them. CDR3 length: 16 residues. CDR1 SEHNR and CDR2 FQNEAQ come from the germline V gene (reference sequence).

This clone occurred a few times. The CDR3, as DNA: TGTGCCAGCAGTGAGGGGGGGCGGTTCATTAACACTGAAGCTTTCTTT. Translated, it gives CASSEGGRFINTEAFF. The genes are TRBV25-1 and TRBJ1-1; tentative D call: TRBD1 (6 bases). Trimming left V 3 bases short and J 2 bases short, with 16 bases between. The germline gives CDR1 MGHDK, CDR2 SYGVNS. The CDR3 consists of 16 residues.

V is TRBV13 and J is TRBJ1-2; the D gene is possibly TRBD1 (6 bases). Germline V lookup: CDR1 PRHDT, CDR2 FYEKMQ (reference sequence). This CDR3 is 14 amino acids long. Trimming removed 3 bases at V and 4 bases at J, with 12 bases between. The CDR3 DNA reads TGTGCCAGCAGCTTGCGGACAGCCCTCTATGGCTACACCTTC. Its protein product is CASSLRTALYGYTF.

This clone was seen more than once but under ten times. The CDR3 protein is CASSVGTAWNYGYTF. CDR3 nucleotide sequence: TGTGCCAGCAGCGTCGGGACGGCTTGGAACTATGGCTACACCTTC. The gene calls are TRBV9 and TRBJ1-2; a possible D gene is TRBD1 (5 bases). The CDR3 is 15 amino acids. Germline assignment: CDR1 SGDLS and CDR2 YYNGEE. Trimming removed 2 bases from V and 2 bases from J, with 13 bases in between.

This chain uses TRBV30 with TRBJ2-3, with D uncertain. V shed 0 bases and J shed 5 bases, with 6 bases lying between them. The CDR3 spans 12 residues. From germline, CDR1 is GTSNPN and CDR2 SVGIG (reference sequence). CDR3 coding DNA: TGTGCCTGGAGTGTACTGAGAGATACGCAGTATTTT. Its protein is CAWSVLRDTQYF.

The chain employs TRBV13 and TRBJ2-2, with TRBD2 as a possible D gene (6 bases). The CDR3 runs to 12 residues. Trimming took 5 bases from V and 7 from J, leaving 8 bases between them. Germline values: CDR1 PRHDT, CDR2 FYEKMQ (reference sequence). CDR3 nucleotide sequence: TGTGCCAGCAGCCCGCGGGGCGGGGAGCTGTTTTTT. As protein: CASSPRGGELFF.

Here the CDR3 reads CASSLVGLGGETQYF. The CDR3 DNA reads as TGTGCCAGCAGCTTAGTGGGGCTAGGCGGGGAGACCCAGTACTTC. This chain uses TRBV7-2 with TRBJ2-5; TRBD1 or TRBD2 may be the D gene (5 bases each). Trimming left V 1 base short and J 5 bases short, with 14 bases between. The CDR3 runs 15 residues. Germline CDR1 SGHTA, CDR2 FQGNSA.

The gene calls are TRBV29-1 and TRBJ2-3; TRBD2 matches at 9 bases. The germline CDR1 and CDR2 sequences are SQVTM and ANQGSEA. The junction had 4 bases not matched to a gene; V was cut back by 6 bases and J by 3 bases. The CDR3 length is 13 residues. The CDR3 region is CSVGSGGTDTQYF. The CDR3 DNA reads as TGCAGCGTCGGTAGCGGGGGAACAGATACGCAGTATTTT.

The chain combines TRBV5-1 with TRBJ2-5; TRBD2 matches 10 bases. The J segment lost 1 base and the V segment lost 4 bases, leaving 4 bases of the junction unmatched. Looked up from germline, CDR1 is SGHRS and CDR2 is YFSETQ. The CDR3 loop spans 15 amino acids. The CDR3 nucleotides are TGCGCCAGCAGCATCGCTAGCGGGGGCCAAGAGACCCAGTACTTC. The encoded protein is CASSIASGGQETQYF.

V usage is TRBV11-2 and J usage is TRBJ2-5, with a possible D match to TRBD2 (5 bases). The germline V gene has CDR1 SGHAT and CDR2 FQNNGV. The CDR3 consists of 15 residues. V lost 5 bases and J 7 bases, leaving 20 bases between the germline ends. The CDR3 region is CASSARTGSGVTQYF. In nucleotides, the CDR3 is TGTGCCAGCAGCGCGCGGACTGGGTCTGGGGTGACCCAGTACTTC.

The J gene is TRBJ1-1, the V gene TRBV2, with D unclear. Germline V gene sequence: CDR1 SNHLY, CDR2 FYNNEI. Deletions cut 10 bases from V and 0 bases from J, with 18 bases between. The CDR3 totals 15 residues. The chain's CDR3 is CAINRDRGMNTEAFF. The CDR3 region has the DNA TGTGCCATCAACCGCGACCGGGGAATGAACACTGAAGCTTTCTTT.

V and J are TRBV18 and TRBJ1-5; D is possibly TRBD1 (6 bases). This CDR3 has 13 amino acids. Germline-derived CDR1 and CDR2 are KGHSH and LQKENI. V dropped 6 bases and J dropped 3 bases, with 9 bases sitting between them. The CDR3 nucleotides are TGTGCCAGCTCGCGACAGGACAATCAGCCCCAGCATTTT. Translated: CASSRQDNQPQHF.

The CDR3 protein is CASSINHRGSNYGYTF. The CDR3 DNA reads TGCGCCAGCAGCATAAACCACAGGGGAAGCAACTATGGCTACACCTTC. This chain joins TRBV4-1 and TRBJ1-2; 7 nucleotides match TRBD1. The ends lost 5 bases at V and 2 bases at J; junction bases unmatched: 11. Germline V lookup: CDR1 MGHRA, CDR2 YSYEKL. The CDR3 covers 16 residues.

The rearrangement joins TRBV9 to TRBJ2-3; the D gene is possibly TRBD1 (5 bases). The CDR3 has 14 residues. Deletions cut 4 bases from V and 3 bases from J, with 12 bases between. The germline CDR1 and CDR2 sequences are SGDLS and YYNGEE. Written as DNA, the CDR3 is TGTGCCAGCAGCAGGGGCCCGGCGACAGATACGCAGTATTTT. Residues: CASSRGPATDTQYF.

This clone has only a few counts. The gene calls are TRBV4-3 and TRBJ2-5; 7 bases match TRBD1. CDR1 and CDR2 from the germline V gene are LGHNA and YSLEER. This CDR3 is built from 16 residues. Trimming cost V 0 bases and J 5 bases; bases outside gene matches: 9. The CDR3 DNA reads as TGCGCCAGCAGCCAAGATCTCTTAGGCAGGGGGGAGACCCAGTACTTC. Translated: CASSQDLLGRGETQYF.

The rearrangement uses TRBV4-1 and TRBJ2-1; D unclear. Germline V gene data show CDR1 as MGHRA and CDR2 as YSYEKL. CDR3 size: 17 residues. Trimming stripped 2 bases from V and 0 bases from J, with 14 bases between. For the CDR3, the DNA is TGCGCCAGCAGCCAAAAAGGCACCGAGAGCTCCTACAATGAGCAGTTCTTC. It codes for CASSQKGTESSYNEQFF.

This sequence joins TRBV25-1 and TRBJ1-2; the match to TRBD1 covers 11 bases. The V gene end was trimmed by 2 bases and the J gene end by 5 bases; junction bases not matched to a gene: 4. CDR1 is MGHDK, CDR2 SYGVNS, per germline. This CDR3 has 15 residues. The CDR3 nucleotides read TGTGCCAGCAGTGAACCGGGACAGGGGGATTATGGCTACACCTTC. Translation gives CASSEPGQGDYGYTF.

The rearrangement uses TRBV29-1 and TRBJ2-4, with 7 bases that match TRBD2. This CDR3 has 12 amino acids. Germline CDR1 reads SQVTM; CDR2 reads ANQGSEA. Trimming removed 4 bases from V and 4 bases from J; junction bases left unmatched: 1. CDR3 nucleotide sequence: TGCAGCGTTGTGGGGGGGAAAAACATTCAGTACTTC. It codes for CSVVGGKNIQYF.

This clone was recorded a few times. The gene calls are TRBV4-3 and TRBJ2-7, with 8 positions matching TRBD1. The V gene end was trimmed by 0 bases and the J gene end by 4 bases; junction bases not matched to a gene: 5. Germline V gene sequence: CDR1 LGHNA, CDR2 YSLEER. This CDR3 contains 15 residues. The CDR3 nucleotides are TGCGCCAGCAGCCAAGATCTACAGGGGGGTTACGAGCAGTACTTC. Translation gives CASSQDLQGGYEQYF.

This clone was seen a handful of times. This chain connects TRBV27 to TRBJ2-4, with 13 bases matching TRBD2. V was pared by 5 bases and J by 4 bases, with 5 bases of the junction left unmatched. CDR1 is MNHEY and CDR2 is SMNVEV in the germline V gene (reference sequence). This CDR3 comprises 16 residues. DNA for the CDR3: TGTGCCAGCAGTACCGGACTAGCGGGGGTGAAAAACATTCAGTACTTC. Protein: CASSTGLAGVKNIQYF.

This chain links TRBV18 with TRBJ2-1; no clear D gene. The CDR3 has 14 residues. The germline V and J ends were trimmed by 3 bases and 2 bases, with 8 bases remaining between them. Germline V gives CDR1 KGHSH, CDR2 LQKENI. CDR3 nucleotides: TGTGCCAGCTCACCGGGAATGGCCTACAATGAGCAGTTCTTC. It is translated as CASSPGMAYNEQFF.

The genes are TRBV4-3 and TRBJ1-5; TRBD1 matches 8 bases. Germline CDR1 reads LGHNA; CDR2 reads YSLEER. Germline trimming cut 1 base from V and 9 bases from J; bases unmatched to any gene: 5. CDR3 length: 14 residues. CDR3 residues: CASSQGQGQAPQHF. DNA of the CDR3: TGCGCCAGCAGCCAAGGACAGGGGCAGGCGCCCCAGCATTTT.

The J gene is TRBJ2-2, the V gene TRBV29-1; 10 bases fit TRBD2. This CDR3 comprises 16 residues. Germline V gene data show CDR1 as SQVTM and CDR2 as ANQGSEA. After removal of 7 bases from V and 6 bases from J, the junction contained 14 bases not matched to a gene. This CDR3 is CSARVTSGVRSGELFF. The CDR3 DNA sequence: TGCAGCGCCCGAGTAACTAGCGGGGTTCGGTCCGGGGAGCTGTTTTTT.

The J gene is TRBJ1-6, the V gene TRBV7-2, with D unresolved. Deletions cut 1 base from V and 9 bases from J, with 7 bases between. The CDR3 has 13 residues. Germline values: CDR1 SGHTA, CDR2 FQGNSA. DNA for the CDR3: TGTGCCAGCAGCTTAGGAGTAACTTCACCCCTCCACTTT. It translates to CASSLGVTSPLHF.

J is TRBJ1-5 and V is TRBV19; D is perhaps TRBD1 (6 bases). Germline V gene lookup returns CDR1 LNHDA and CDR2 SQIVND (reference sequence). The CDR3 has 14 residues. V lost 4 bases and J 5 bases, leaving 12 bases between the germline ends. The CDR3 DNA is TGTGCCAGTAGTACCCGACAGGCTGATCAGCCCCAGCATTTT. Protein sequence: CASSTRQADQPQHF.

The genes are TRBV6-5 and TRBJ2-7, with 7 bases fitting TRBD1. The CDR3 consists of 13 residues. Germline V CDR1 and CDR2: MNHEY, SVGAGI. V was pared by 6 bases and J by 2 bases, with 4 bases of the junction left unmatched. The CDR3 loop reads CASRRQGAYEQYF. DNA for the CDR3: TGTGCCAGCAGACGACAGGGAGCCTACGAGCAGTACTTC.

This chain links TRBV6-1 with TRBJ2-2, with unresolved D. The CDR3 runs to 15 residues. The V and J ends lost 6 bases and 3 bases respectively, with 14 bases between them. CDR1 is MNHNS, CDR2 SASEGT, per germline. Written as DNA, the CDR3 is TGTGCCAGCAGGAAGGGCACCAGTTACACCGGGGAGCTGTTTTTT. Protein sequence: CASRKGTSYTGELFF.